This T cell receptor beta chain was found in a study of CXCR3-negative and CXCR3-positive naive CD8 T cells. Findings and limits, study-wide: In both naive subsets diversity was comparably high, whereas memory CD8+ cells showed much lower diversity. Higher TRB CDR3 hydrophobicity marked CXCR3-positive naive cells relative to CXCR3-negative naive cells.

The TRB cDNA libraries were prepared by 5' RACE with UMI labels. TCRdb reprocessed the 5' RACE reads and keeps a single row for each CDR3 protein, giving no DNA. This table holds some 85,000 distinct CDR3 sequences. As regards this clonotype: Its antigen is still unknown.

Those CD8+ T cells considered naive were CD45RO-CCR7+CD27+CD95-. The CDR3 extends over 17 amino acids. The germline V gene has CDR1 SGHRS and CDR2 YFSETQ. This receptor was taken from a human donor in good health. Some clones in this sample may be carry-over from other donors' samples. Sequenced: naive CXCR3+ CD8+ T cells from blood. Indicated subset: CD45RO-CCR7+CD27+CD95- naive CD8+ T cells expressing CXCR3 (TNR3+). The genes are TRBV5-1 and TRBJ2-1; without DNA, the TCRdb call of TRBD2 cannot be checked. The CDR3 region is CASSLGPSASSYNEQFF.